The 18 T cell receptor beta chains reported below all come from one sample, sequenced in a study of T cell responses to AZD1222 COVID-19 vaccine. The repertoire was sequenced with immunoSEQ multiplex PCR; TCRdb's copy has only in-frame clones and lacks some. The sample has about 66,000 clones; around 79% are singletons. The input for sequencing was peripheral blood, taken on day 0 of MenACWY control vaccination. The receptors derive from an adult in good health.

This clone occurred a few times. The chain joins TRBV2 to TRBJ2-6; the match to TRBD1 covers 10 bases. Germline CDR1 is SNHLY and CDR2 is FYNNEI. Germline trimming cut 3 bases from V and 2 bases from J; bases unmatched to any gene: 1. The CDR3 loop spans 16 amino acids. The DNA for the CDR3 is TGTGCCAGCAGTGAGACAGGGGGCGCTGGGGCCAACGTCCTGACTTTC. Its protein product is CASSETGGAGANVLTF.

The V and J genes are TRBV29-1 and TRBJ1-1; D is unresolved. Looked up from germline, CDR1 is SQVTM and CDR2 is ANQGSEA. Trimming pared 6 bases from V and 6 bases from J, leaving 8 bases between. The CDR3 consists of 10 residues. DNA of the CDR3: TGCAGCGTCGGTGGGGCTGAAGCTTTCTTT. Translation gives CSVGGAEAFF.

The V and J genes are TRBV5-6 and TRBJ2-7; the match to TRBD1 covers 10 bases. The CDR3 has 14 amino acids. CDR1 and CDR2 (germline): SGHDT, YYEEEE. V shed 3 bases, J shed 5 bases, and the junction held 5 bases outside the gene matches. In DNA, the CDR3 is TGTGCCAGCAGCTCGACAGGGGGCAAGGACGAGCAGTACTTC. Translation: CASSSTGGKDEQYF.

V gene TRBV18 combines with J gene TRBJ2-2; no clear D. Germline V gene data show CDR1 as KGHSH and CDR2 as LQKENI. The V gene lost 3 bases and the J gene lost 4 bases, with 6 bases spanning the gap. This CDR3 has 13 amino acids. The CDR3 coding sequence is TGTGCCAGCTCACCCCAGACCACCGGGGAGCTGTTTTTT. Translated, it gives CASSPQTTGELFF.

The chain employs TRBV5-4 and TRBJ2-6; 9 bases match TRBD1. CDR3 length: 18 residues. V dropped 3 bases and J dropped 0; count of bases not matched to a gene: 7. CDR1 and CDR2 from the germline V gene are SGHNT and YYREEE (reference sequence). CDR3 region: CASSSGTGRSSGANVLTF. The DNA for the CDR3 is TGTGCCAGCAGCTCCGGGACAGGGCGTTCCTCTGGGGCCAACGTCCTGACTTTC.

This rearrangement joins TRBV13 to TRBJ1-2; tentatively, D is TRBD1 (6 bases). The germline gives CDR1 PRHDT, CDR2 FYEKMQ (reference sequence). The V end was cut by 2 bases, the J end by 4 bases, with 8 bases between. The CDR3 has 13 residues. The CDR3 coding sequence is TGTGCCAGCAGCTTACAGGGGTCCTATGGCTACACCTTC. Translating gives CASSLQGSYGYTF.

V and J are TRBV18 and TRBJ1-1; D is unresolved. With 3 bases removed from V and 2 bases from J, the gap between germline ends came to 10 bases. This CDR3 spans 14 amino acids. The germline V gene encodes CDR1 KGHSH and CDR2 LQKENI. The CDR3 sequence: CASSPPKDNTEAFF. The DNA for the CDR3 is TGTGCCAGCTCACCGCCTAAGGATAACACTGAAGCTTTCTTT. The variable domain in full, completed from reference TRBV18 and TRBJ1-1, reads NAGVMQNPRHLVRRRGQEARLRCSPMKGHSHVYWYRQLPEEGLKFMVYLQKENIIDESGMPKERFSAEFPKEGPSILRIQQVVRGDSAAYFCASSPPKDNTEAFFGQGTRLTVV.

The rearrangement joins TRBV7-2 to TRBJ1-6; 11 bases agree with TRBD1. J was trimmed by 10 bases and V by 5 bases; bases with no gene match: 4. CDR1 and CDR2 (germline): SGHTA, FQGNSA. CDR3 length: 14 residues. CDR3 region: CASSRGTGGSPLHF. As DNA, the CDR3 is TGTGCCAGCAGCCGCGGGACAGGGGGATCACCCCTCCACTTT.

The gene calls are TRBV18 and TRBJ1-2, with D unresolved. The CDR3 spans 12 residues. Trimming pared 3 bases from V and 8 bases from J, leaving 10 bases between. Germline-derived CDR1 and CDR2 are KGHSH and LQKENI. DNA for the CDR3: TGTGCCAGCTCACCGGATCGTACGGGCTACACCTTC. It is translated as CASSPDRTGYTF.

J is TRBJ1-6 and V is TRBV5-1; 10 bases agree with TRBD1. Per the germline V gene, CDR1 is SGHRS and CDR2 is YFSETQ. The CDR3 consists of 16 residues. The V segment lost 4 bases and the J segment 5 bases; nucleotides outside the gene matches: 6. CDR3 loop: CASSHTGTGDNSPLHF. The CDR3 region has the DNA TGCGCCAGCAGCCATACCGGGACAGGGGATAATTCACCCCTCCACTTT.

The gene calls are TRBV5-1 and TRBJ1-6; 9 bases agree with TRBD1. The V gene's germline CDR1 is SGHRS and CDR2 YFSETQ. The junction had 6 bases not matched to a gene; V was cut back by 4 bases and J by 7 bases. The CDR3 sequence is 15 residues long. CDR3 sequence (DNA): TGCGCCAGCAGCCAGGGACAGGGAGTCAATTCACCCCTCCACTTT. Protein product: CASSQGQGVNSPLHF.

In its sample, this clone was seen once. This chain uses TRBV6-6 with TRBJ1-1; D is possibly TRBD1 (5 bases). The CDR3 consists of 14 residues. Germline V lookup: CDR1 MNHNY, CDR2 SVGAGI (reference sequence). V shed 5 bases and J shed 5 bases, with 15 bases lying between them. The CDR3 reads CASSLLGEATEAFF. The CDR3 coding sequence is TGTGCCAGCAGTCTTCTAGGGGAGGCGACTGAAGCTTTCTTT.

V is TRBV6-2 or TRBV6-3 and J is TRBJ2-6; D gene uncertain. The CDR3 has 19 amino acids. Trimming cost V 0 bases and J 0 bases, with 15 bases left between them. Germline V gene sequence: CDR1 MNHEY, CDR2 SVGEGT. The CDR3 DNA reads as TGTGCCAGCAGTTACTCGATAGTGGCAACCGCCTCTGGGGCCAACGTCCTGACTTTC. It translates to CASSYSIVATASGANVLTF.

As to this clone: The same CDR3 arises from other DNA sequences in this sample as well. The chain uses TRBV6-5 and TRBJ1-5; no definite D call. V lost 6 bases and J 0 bases, leaving 12 bases between the germline ends. In germline, CDR1 is MNHEY, CDR2 SVGAGI. The CDR3 covers 15 residues. CDR3 sequence (DNA): TGTGCCAGCAGATCCGACCGGAATAGCAATCAGCCCCAGCATTTT. It encodes CASRSDRNSNQPQHF.

The chain recombines TRBV19 with TRBJ1-2; 8 nucleotides line up with TRBD1. Per the germline V gene, CDR1 is LNHDA and CDR2 is SQIVND (reference sequence). Losses at the gene ends were 5 bases for V and 3 bases for J; bases not matched to a gene: 5. The CDR3 is made up of 14 amino acids. CDR3 sequence (DNA): TGTGCCAGTAGTCGACAGGGGAACTACTATGGCTACACCTTC. Its translation is CASSRQGNYYGYTF.

The rearrangement uses TRBV28 and TRBJ1-2, with 7 bases fitting TRBD1. Per germline, CDR1 MDHEN and CDR2 SYDVKM. CDR3 length equals 13 residues. V gave up 6 bases and J gave up 4 bases; unmatched junction bases: 5. DNA for the CDR3: TGTGCCAGCAGCAGACAGGGCCCCTATGGCTACACCTTC. This codes for CASSRQGPYGYTF.

The V call is TRBV11-2, the J call TRBJ2-1; D not resolved. The V end was cut by 5 bases, the J end by 8 bases, with 19 bases between. The CDR3 loop spans 15 amino acids. The germline V gene encodes CDR1 SGHAT and CDR2 FQNNGV. In nucleotides, the CDR3 is TGTGCCAGCAGCCTAATGGAAGGGATTTGGGATGAGCAGTTCTTC. Its translation: CASSLMEGIWDEQFF.

This clone was picked up a small number of times. The same CDR3 is also encoded by other DNA sequences in this sample. The CDR3 DNA sequence: TGTGCCAGTAGTCCGGACAGGGTAGGGTATGGCTACACCTTC. This encodes CASSPDRVGYGYTF. The chain couples TRBV19 to TRBJ1-2; 8 positions match TRBD1. Germline-derived CDR1 and CDR2 are LNHDA and SQIVND (reference sequence). This CDR3 is built from 14 residues. The junction had 7 bases not matched to a gene; V was cut back by 5 bases and J by 5 bases.